This passage covers 15 T cell receptor beta chains from one sample sequenced in a study of shared clonotypes between healthy human individuals. TCRdb's copy holds only in-frame clones and misses some; the assay was immunoSEQ multiplex PCR. There are a few million clones in the sample; just over 90% occur only once, and 0.35% to 0.45% lies in the top ten. Source material: naive CD4+ T cells from PBMCs. As to subset: CD45RA+ positively selected. The receptors were sampled from a young man in good health. Some clones in this sample may be carry-over from other donors' samples.

The chain employs TRBV7-3 and TRBJ2-1; 13 nucleotides line up with TRBD2. The trim removed 5 bases at V and 9 bases at J, leaving 4 bases unmatched. CDR3 size: 14 residues. Germline V lookup: CDR1 SGHTA, CDR2 FQGTGA. The CDR3 DNA sequence: TGTGCCAGCAGCCAAGGACTAGCGGGAGCTGAGCAGTTCTTC. This gives the protein CASSQGLAGAEQFF.

This sequence joins TRBV19 and TRBJ1-4; D is uncertain. V gave up 3 bases and J gave up 2 bases, with 7 bases separating them. The CDR3 has 14 residues. From germline, CDR1 is LNHDA and CDR2 SQIVND (reference sequence). The CDR3 spells CASSIIGTNEKLFF. CDR3 bases: TGTGCCAGTAGTATTATTGGGACTAATGAAAAACTGTTTTTT.

The chain carries TRBV28 and TRBJ1-2; 8 bases align to TRBD1. The CDR3 length is 14 residues. J gave up 8 bases and V 6 bases, and 11 bases lay outside the gene matches. Germline V gives CDR1 MDHEN, CDR2 SYDVKM. DNA of the CDR3: TGTGCCAGCAGCACCGGACAGGGATCGGGAGGCTACACCTTC. It is translated as CASSTGQGSGGYTF.

This chain uses TRBV9 with TRBJ1-1; D gene unclear. In germline, CDR1 is SGDLS, CDR2 YYNGEE. This CDR3 is built from 14 residues. Trimming cost V 4 bases and J 0 bases, with 10 bases left between them. CDR3 sequence: CASSPPAVNTEAFF. Written as DNA, the CDR3 is TGTGCCAGCAGCCCACCAGCGGTGAACACTGAAGCTTTCTTT.

CDR3 bases: TGTGCCAGCAGCTTAATAGGGGCTCACACTGAAGCTTTCTTT. This gives the protein CASSLIGAHTEAFF. V gene TRBV7-9 combines with J gene TRBJ1-1; maybe TRBD1 (5 bases). Per germline, CDR1 SEHNR and CDR2 FQNEAQ (reference sequence). The CDR3 sequence is 14 residues long. Trimming stripped 2 bases from V and 3 bases from J, with 10 bases between.

This chain uses TRBV9 with TRBJ2-5; 7 positions agree with TRBD1. This CDR3 has 15 residues. Germline CDR1 SGDLS, CDR2 YYNGEE. V was clipped by 3 bases and J by 1 base; unmatched bases: 6. CDR3 in amino acids: CASSGQTGLQETQYF. The CDR3 nucleotides read TGTGCCAGCAGCGGGCAGACAGGGCTCCAAGAGACCCAGTACTTC.

This clone was found once. The chain joins TRBV7-9 to TRBJ2-5; maybe TRBD1 (6 bases). CDR3 length: 13 amino acids. Trimming took off 9 bases at V and 7 bases at J, with 18 bases between the two ends. Germline V gives CDR1 SEHNR, CDR2 FQNEAQ (reference sequence). CDR3: CASDRGKSGTQYF. The CDR3 coding sequence is TGTGCCAGTGATAGGGGGAAAAGCGGGACCCAGTACTTC. Using reference TRBV7-9 and TRBJ2-5 for the parts outside the CDR3, the full variable domain is DTGVSQNPRHKITKRGQNVTFRCDPISEHNRLYWYRQTLGQGPEFLTYFQNEAQLEKSRLLSDRFSAERPKGSFSTLEIQRTEQGDSAMYLCASDRGKSGTQYFGPGTRLLVL.

The chain recombines TRBV25-1 with TRBJ1-2, with D perhaps matching TRBD1 (5 bases). Per the germline V gene, CDR1 is MGHDK and CDR2 is SYGVNS. V gave up 3 bases and J gave up 4 bases, with 12 bases separating them. There are 14 residues in the CDR3. DNA of the CDR3: TGTGCCAGCAGTGATGGCCAGGGAGGCTATGGCTACACCTTC. It codes for CASSDGQGGYGYTF.

V and J are TRBV28 and TRBJ2-7; D is undetermined. Germline CDR1 MDHEN, CDR2 SYDVKM. V was shortened by 6 bases and J by 6 bases, with 18 bases between the two germline ends. CDR3 size: 14 residues. Written as DNA, the CDR3 is TGTGCCAGCAGGACCTCAACCGTCCCCCTCGAGCAGTACTTC. This gives the protein CASRTSTVPLEQYF. The whole variable domain, remainder taken from reference TRBV28 and TRBJ2-7, is DVKVTQSSRYLVKRTGEKVFLECVQDMDHENMFWYRQDPGLGLRLIYFSYDVKMKEKGDIPEGYSVSREKKERFSLILESASTNQTSMYLCASRTSTVPLEQYFGPGTRLTVT.

The chain is built from TRBV19 and TRBJ2-1; 7 nucleotides align to TRBD2. The CDR3 extends over 17 amino acids. Germline loops: CDR1 LNHDA, CDR2 SQIVND (reference sequence). V lost 1 base and J lost 9; bases outside the gene matches: 15. DNA of the CDR3: TGTGCCAGTAGTATAGGATTTTCCGGCGGGAGAGGTGGTGAGCAGTTCTTC. Translation gives CASSIGFSGGRGGEQFF.

For this clone: Other nucleotide sequences from this sample produce the same CDR3. This sequence joins TRBV28 and TRBJ1-2; unclear D gene. The CDR3 is 13 amino acids. Trimming pared 6 bases from V and 4 bases from J, leaving 12 bases between. The V gene's germline CDR1 is MDHEN and CDR2 SYDVKM. CDR3 bases: TGTGCCAGCAGCCCCGGGGTATTCTATGGCTACACCTTC. Translating gives CASSPGVFYGYTF.

The chain couples TRBV5-5 to TRBJ2-7; 12 nucleotides match TRBD2. The CDR3 totals 15 residues. Trimming cost V 4 bases and J 2 bases; bases outside gene matches: 4. Germline V gene data show CDR1 as SGHKS and CDR2 as YYEKEE (reference sequence). CDR3 loop: CASSRLAGETYEQYF. The CDR3 DNA reads as TGTGCCAGCAGCCGACTAGCGGGAGAAACCTACGAGCAGTACTTC.

This clone was counted only a few times. The chain combines TRBV30 with TRBJ1-1; 8 bases are shared with TRBD1. The germline V gene has CDR1 GTSNPN and CDR2 SVGIG (reference sequence). The CDR3 covers 12 residues. J lost 3 bases, V lost 7 bases, and 4 bases had no gene match. DNA for the CDR3: TGTGCCTTAACAGGGGGATACACTGAAGCTTTCTTT. It encodes CALTGGYTEAFF.

The chain joins TRBV9 to TRBJ1-2; D is ambiguous. CDR1 is SGDLS and CDR2 is YYNGEE in the germline V gene. Trimming removed 3 bases from V and 0 bases from J, with 3 bases in between. The CDR3 has 12 amino acids. CDR3 protein: CASSAANYGYTF. DNA for the CDR3: TGTGCCAGCAGCGCCGCTAACTATGGCTACACCTTC.

Here the CDR3 DNA reads TGTGCCAGCAGCTTGGAGGGGTCGGTGAACTATGGCTACACCTTC. Its protein product is CASSLEGSVNYGYTF. This chain joins TRBV5-8 and TRBJ1-2, with D tentatively TRBD1 (5 bases). The V end was cut by 0 bases, the J end by 2 bases, with 11 bases between. CDR1 is SGHTS, CDR2 YDEGEE, per germline. The CDR3 totals 15 residues.